Below are 5 T cell receptor beta chains sequenced from a single sample in a study of shared clonotypes between healthy human individuals. Generated by immunoSEQ multiplex PCR, the TCRdb table keeps only in-frame clones and is missing some. The profile shows around 1,000,000 clones, 70% to 85% of them singletons. Sequenced material: memory CD4+ T cells from PBMCs. The subset is: CD45RA-negative fraction. These receptors all stem from a man aged 18 to 30 in good health. Some clones in this sample may be carry-over from other donors' samples.

This chain connects TRBV11-2 to TRBJ2-1; maybe TRBD2 (5 bases). Germline V gives CDR1 SGHAT, CDR2 FQNNGV. V was pared by 3 bases and J by 1 base, with 7 bases between. This CDR3 is 14 amino acids long. The CDR3 nucleotides read TGTGCCAGCAGCTTTACGGGGTCCTACAATGAGCAGTTCTTC. Protein: CASSFTGSYNEQFF.

This chain connects TRBV5-5 to TRBJ1-1; D is ambiguous. Looked up from germline, CDR1 is SGHKS and CDR2 is YYEKEE (reference sequence). V was clipped by 3 bases and J by 4 bases, with 13 bases between them. This CDR3 spans 14 amino acids. CDR3 DNA: TGTGCCAGCAGCTATGGATGGGAGTTCACTGAAGCTTTCTTT. Its protein product is CASSYGWEFTEAFF.

This clone has only one observation. The rearrangement uses TRBV15 and TRBJ2-7; 8 nucleotides line up with TRBD2. The junction had 12 bases not matched to a gene; V was cut back by 0 bases and J by 2 bases. Germline lookup yields CDR1 LNHNV and CDR2 YYDKDF (reference sequence). This CDR3 has 18 amino acids. CDR3 sequence: CATSRDKRKLAETYEQYF. CDR3 bases: TGTGCCACCAGCAGAGATAAGAGGAAACTAGCGGAAACCTACGAGCAGTACTTC.

This clone was found a few times. The sample contains more than one DNA sequence encoding this CDR3. The chain has TRBV5-1 and TRBJ1-1; D is uncertain. V was pared by 4 bases and J by 1 base, with 8 bases between. CDR3 length: 13 residues. The V gene's germline CDR1 is SGHRS and CDR2 YFSETQ. CDR3: CASSPRQNTEAFF. The CDR3 DNA is TGCGCCAGCAGCCCAAGACAGAACACTGAAGCTTTCTTT.

The chain recombines TRBV30 with TRBJ2-1; TRBD1 might be the D (6 bases). The V gene's germline CDR1 is GTSNPN and CDR2 SVGIG (reference sequence). The CDR3 has 15 residues. With 0 bases removed from V and 3 bases from J, the gap between germline ends came to 12 bases. The CDR3: CAWSVGQGIYNEQFF. The DNA of the CDR3 is TGTGCCTGGAGTGTAGGGCAGGGGATCTACAATGAGCAGTTCTTC.